The 20 T cell receptor beta chains below were found in one sample sequenced in a study of blood T cell repertoires in COVID-19 (TCRdb year 2020). The library relied on the immunoSEQ multiplex PCR assay. The source is immuneACCESS, and TCRdb retained only in-frame sequences with V and J called. Part of the clones is not carried over; for the studies checked, unresolved V genes explain less than half of this, and the remainder is unexplained. The sample yields roughly 150,000 clones; about 87% were counted once. The ten largest clones capture around 26% of the sample. The sample was peripheral blood. These receptors originate from a human donor in a cohort sampled during active COVID-19.

This rearrangement joins TRBV19 to TRBJ2-5, with 7 bases identical to TRBD1. Germline V lookup: CDR1 LNHDA, CDR2 SQIVND (reference sequence). The CDR3 runs to 13 residues. V trimming: 9 bases; J trimming: 1 base; junction bases outside the gene matches: 5. CDR3 region: CASSRGTQETQYF. The CDR3 DNA follows: TGTGCCAGCTCCAGGGGGACCCAAGAGACCCAGTACTTC.

The rearrangement uses TRBV7-2 and TRBJ2-2, with a weak D call TRBD1 (6 bases). This CDR3 has 15 amino acids. The V end was cut by 2 bases, the J end by 0 bases, with 7 bases between. From germline, CDR1 is SGHTA and CDR2 FQGNSA. CDR3 bases: TGTGCCAGCAGCTTATGGACAGCGAACACCGGGGAGCTGTTTTTT. This encodes CASSLWTANTGELFF.

The rearrangement uses TRBV30 and TRBJ1-1, with 10 bases matching TRBD1. The CDR3 sequence is 14 residues long. The germline V gene has CDR1 GTSNPN and CDR2 SVGIG (reference sequence). V lost 2 bases and J lost 5; bases outside the gene matches: 5. CDR3 nucleotides: TGTGCCTGGAGTTCGGGACAGGGGTTGACTGAAGCTTTCTTT. It is translated as CAWSSGQGLTEAFF.

This chain links TRBV6-5 with TRBJ1-3, with 7 nucleotides matching TRBD1. Losses at the gene ends were 5 bases for V and 4 bases for J; bases not matched to a gene: 8. This CDR3 spans 15 amino acids. The germline CDR1 and CDR2 sequences are MNHEY and SVGAGI. The CDR3 sequence: CASSRQGARGNTIYF. DNA for the CDR3: TGTGCCAGCAGTCGACAGGGTGCGAGAGGAAACACCATATATTTT.

CDR3 sequence: CATSERDYGYTF. CDR3 nucleotide sequence: TGTGCCACCAGTGAACGGGACTATGGCTACACCTTC. V is TRBV24-1 and J is TRBJ1-2; D ambiguous. Trimming removed 4 bases at V and 3 bases at J, with 5 bases between. Germline V gene lookup returns CDR1 KGHDR and CDR2 SFDVKD. This CDR3 contains 12 residues.

The J gene is TRBJ2-3, the V gene TRBV3-1 (or the pseudogene TRBV3-2), with D perhaps matching TRBD1 (6 bases). Germline V lookup: CDR1 LGHDT, CDR2 YNNKEL (reference sequence). This CDR3 has 15 amino acids. Trimming removed 1 base at V and 2 bases at J, with 10 bases between. The CDR3 nucleotides read TGTGCCAGCAGCCAAGCAGGGGCTAACACAGATACGCAGTATTTT. Protein product: CASSQAGANTDTQYF.

The J gene is TRBJ2-5, the V gene TRBV7-2, with a tentative D call TRBD1 (6 bases). V dropped 7 bases and J dropped 2 bases, with 14 bases sitting between them. The CDR3 length is 14 residues. CDR1 and CDR2 (germline): SGHTA, FQGNSA. CDR3 DNA: TGTGCCAGCAACGTTGAGAGGGGGCAAGAGACCCAGTACTTC. Translated: CASNVERGQETQYF.

This rearrangement joins TRBV3-1 (or the pseudogene TRBV3-2) to TRBJ2-3, with 8 bases lining up with TRBD1. The ends lost 3 bases at V and 3 bases at J; junction bases unmatched: 5. CDR1 and CDR2 from the germline V gene are LGHDT and YNNKEL (reference sequence). The CDR3 spans 15 residues. CDR3 DNA sequence: TGTGCCAGCAGCCATTTCCGACAGGGGACAGATACGCAGTATTTT. Its translation is CASSHFRQGTDTQYF.

The chain has TRBV24-1 and TRBJ2-3, with D perhaps matching TRBD2 (5 bases). CDR1 is KGHDR and CDR2 is SFDVKD in the germline V gene. The V and J ends lost 6 bases and 4 bases respectively, with 10 bases between them. This CDR3 contains 13 residues. The CDR3 sequence is CATSRKEADTQYF. The CDR3 DNA sequence: TGTGCCACCAGTCGGAAGGAGGCAGATACGCAGTATTTT.

V usage is TRBV19 and J usage is TRBJ2-7; D is uncertain. CDR3 length: 13 residues. V was pared by 3 bases and J by 1 base, with 7 bases between. Per the germline V gene, CDR1 is LNHDA and CDR2 is SQIVND (reference sequence). DNA of the CDR3: TGTGCCAGTAGTATTCCAGGATCCTACGAGCAGTACTTC. Its translation is CASSIPGSYEQYF.

V is TRBV7-2 and J is TRBJ2-7; tentative D call: TRBD2 (6 bases). The CDR3 has 14 residues. The germline V and J ends were trimmed by 1 base and 6 bases, with 13 bases remaining between them. Per germline, CDR1 SGHTA and CDR2 FQGNSA. The CDR3 spells CASSLVPGVSEQYF. DNA for the CDR3: TGTGCCAGCAGCTTAGTTCCGGGGGTAAGCGAGCAGTACTTC.

V gene TRBV7-2 combines with J gene TRBJ2-7; the match to TRBD1 covers 7 bases. Trimming cost V 0 bases and J 3 bases; bases outside gene matches: 8. Germline V gives CDR1 SGHTA, CDR2 FQGNSA. The CDR3 consists of 16 residues. The CDR3: CASSLAPDRVSYEQYF. In nucleotides, the CDR3 is TGTGCCAGCAGCTTAGCGCCCGACAGGGTGAGCTACGAGCAGTACTTC.

This rearrangement joins TRBV18 to TRBJ1-5, with D perhaps TRBD1 (5 bases). The V and J ends lost 1 base and 9 bases respectively, with 10 bases between them. The CDR3 consists of 13 residues. Germline V gives CDR1 KGHSH, CDR2 LQKENI. The CDR3 coding sequence is TGTGCCAGCTCACCACGCGGGGGTGGGCCCCAGCATTTT. This encodes CASSPRGGGPQHF.

The genes are TRBV7-9 and TRBJ2-7; 9 bases are a match to TRBD2. This CDR3 spans 17 amino acids. V was pared by 0 bases and J by 3 bases, with 9 bases of the junction left unmatched. The germline V gene encodes CDR1 SEHNR and CDR2 FQNEAQ (reference sequence). CDR3 nucleotides: TGTGCCAGCAGCTTAGCGTCAAGCGGGGGGTTTCACTACGAGCAGTACTTC. Translating gives CASSLASSGGFHYEQYF.

The count of this clone is one. The chain combines TRBV5-1 with TRBJ2-7; possible D gene TRBD1, 5 bases. V dropped 1 base and J dropped 6 bases, with 20 bases sitting between them. The CDR3 consists of 16 residues. Per the germline V gene, CDR1 is SGHRS and CDR2 is YFSETQ. CDR3 DNA: TGCGCCAGCAGCTTGAGTAGGGGTGGGGCCACTGGCGAGCAGTACTTC. This gives the protein CASSLSRGGATGEQYF. The complete variable domain, with remaining parts taken from reference TRBV5-1 and TRBJ2-7, reads KAGVTQTPRYLIKTRGQQVTLSCSPISGHRSVSWYQQTPGQGLQFLFEYFSETQRNKGNFPGRFSGRQFSNSRSEMNVSTLELGDSALYLCASSLSRGGATGEQYFGPGTRLTVT.

The chain has TRBV9 and TRBJ1-6, with 8 nucleotides matching TRBD1. Germline loops: CDR1 SGDLS, CDR2 YYNGEE. Trimming at V came to 5 bases and at J to 7 bases, leaving 8 bases not matched to a gene. This CDR3 comprises 15 residues. CDR3 sequence reads: CASSNTGQGNSPLHF. CDR3 bases: TGTGCCAGCAGTAATACCGGACAGGGAAATTCACCCCTCCACTTT.

As concerns this clone: Other DNA sequences in the same sample also yield this CDR3. The rearrangement uses TRBV19 and TRBJ2-7; possibly TRBD1 for D (6 bases). The CDR3 runs 13 residues. V lost 6 bases and J lost 2, with 11 bases in between. Germline V lookup: CDR1 LNHDA, CDR2 SQIVND (reference sequence). The CDR3 nucleotides are TGTGCCAGTAGCCCTGGACAGCCCTACGAGCAGTACTTC. Encoded protein: CASSPGQPYEQYF. The variable domain in full, completed from reference TRBV19 and TRBJ2-7, reads DGGITQSPKYLFRKEGQNVTLSCEQNLNHDAMYWYRQDPGQGLRLIYYSQIVNDFQKGDIAEGYSVSREKKESFPLTVTSAQKNPTAFYLCASSPGQPYEQYFGPGTRLTVT.

This chain joins TRBV9 and TRBJ1-6; D is possibly TRBD1 (5 bases). This CDR3 has 20 residues. Trimming cost V 4 bases and J 4 bases, with 27 bases left between them. The germline V gene has CDR1 SGDLS and CDR2 YYNGEE. In DNA form, the CDR3 reads TGTGCCAGCAGCTCACCATCTACTTCAGGGTGGAAGGGTTATAATTCACCCCTCCACTTT. Translated, it gives CASSSPSTSGWKGYNSPLHF.

A single count supports this clone. The rearrangement uses TRBV27 and TRBJ1-2; D may be TRBD1 (5 bases). The germline gives CDR1 MNHEY, CDR2 SMNVEV (reference sequence). The CDR3 totals 17 residues. The ends were cut back, 4 bases at V and 7 bases at J, with 25 bases in the middle. CDR3 nucleotide sequence: TGTGCCAGCAGTTACTTGACAGCCCATGGATATAGTGGTGGCTACACCTTC. This gives the protein CASSYLTAHGYSGGYTF.

The chain carries TRBV4-3 and TRBJ2-1; TRBD1 is a possible D gene (6 bases). The germline V and J ends were trimmed by 5 bases and 0 bases, with 11 bases remaining between them. CDR1 and CDR2 (germline): LGHNA, YSLEER. The CDR3 is made up of 15 amino acids. The CDR3 reads CASSMGAVSYNEQFF. CDR3 bases: TGCGCCAGCAGCATGGGGGCTGTCTCCTACAATGAGCAGTTCTTC.